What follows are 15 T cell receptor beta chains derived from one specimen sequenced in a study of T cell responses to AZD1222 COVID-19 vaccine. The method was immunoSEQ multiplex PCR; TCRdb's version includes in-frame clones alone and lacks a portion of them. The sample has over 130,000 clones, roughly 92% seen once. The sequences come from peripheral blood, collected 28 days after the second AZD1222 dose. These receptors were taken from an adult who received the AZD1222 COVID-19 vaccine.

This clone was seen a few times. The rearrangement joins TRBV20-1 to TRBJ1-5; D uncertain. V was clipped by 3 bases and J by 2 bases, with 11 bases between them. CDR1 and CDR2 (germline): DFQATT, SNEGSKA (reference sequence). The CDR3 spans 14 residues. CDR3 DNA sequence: TGCAGTGCTAGTAACGCGAGGGGCAATCAGCCCCAGCATTTT. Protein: CSASNARGNQPQHF.

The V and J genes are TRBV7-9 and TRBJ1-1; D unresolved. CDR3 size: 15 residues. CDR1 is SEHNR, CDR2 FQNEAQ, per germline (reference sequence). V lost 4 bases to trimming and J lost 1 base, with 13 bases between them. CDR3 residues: CASSSIAGKNTEAFF. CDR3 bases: TGTGCCAGCAGCTCCATAGCAGGCAAGAACACTGAAGCTTTCTTT. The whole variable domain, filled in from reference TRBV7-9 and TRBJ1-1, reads DTGVSQNPRHKITKRGQNVTFRCDPISEHNRLYWYRQTLGQGPEFLTYFQNEAQLEKSRLLSDRFSAERPKGSFSTLEIQRTEQGDSAMYLCASSSIAGKNTEAFFGQGTRLTVV.

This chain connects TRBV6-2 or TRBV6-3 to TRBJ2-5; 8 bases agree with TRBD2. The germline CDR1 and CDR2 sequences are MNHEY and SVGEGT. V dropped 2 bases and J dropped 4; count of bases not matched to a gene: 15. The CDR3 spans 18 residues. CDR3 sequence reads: CASSYGTGGLLGGETQYF. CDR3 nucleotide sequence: TGTGCCAGCAGTTACGGGACGGGAGGGCTTTTAGGGGGAGAGACCCAGTACTTC.

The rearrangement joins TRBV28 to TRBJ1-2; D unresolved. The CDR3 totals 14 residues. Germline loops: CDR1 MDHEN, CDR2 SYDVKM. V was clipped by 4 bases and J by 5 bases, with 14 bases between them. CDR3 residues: CASSSPGGPYGYTF. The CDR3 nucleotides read TGTGCCAGCAGTTCCCCGGGAGGCCCGTATGGCTACACCTTC.

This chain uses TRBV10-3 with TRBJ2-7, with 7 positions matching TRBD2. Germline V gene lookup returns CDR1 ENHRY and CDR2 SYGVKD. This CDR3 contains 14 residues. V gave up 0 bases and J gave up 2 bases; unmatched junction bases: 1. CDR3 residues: CAISESLATYEQYF. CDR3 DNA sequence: TGTGCCATCAGTGAGTCACTAGCGACCTACGAGCAGTACTTC.

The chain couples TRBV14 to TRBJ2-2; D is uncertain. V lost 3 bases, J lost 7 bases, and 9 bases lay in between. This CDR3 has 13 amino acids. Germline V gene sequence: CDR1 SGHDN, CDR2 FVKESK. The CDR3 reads CASSHLEIGELFF. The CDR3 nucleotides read TGTGCCAGCAGCCATCTGGAAATCGGGGAGCTGTTTTTT.

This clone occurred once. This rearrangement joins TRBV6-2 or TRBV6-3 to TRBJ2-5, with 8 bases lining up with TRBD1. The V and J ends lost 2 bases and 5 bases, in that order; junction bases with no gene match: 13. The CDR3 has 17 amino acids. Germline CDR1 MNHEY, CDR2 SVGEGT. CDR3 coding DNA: TGTGCCAGCAGTTACGCTCGCCGGGACAGGAATAGGGAGACCCAGTACTTC. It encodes CASSYARRDRNRETQYF.

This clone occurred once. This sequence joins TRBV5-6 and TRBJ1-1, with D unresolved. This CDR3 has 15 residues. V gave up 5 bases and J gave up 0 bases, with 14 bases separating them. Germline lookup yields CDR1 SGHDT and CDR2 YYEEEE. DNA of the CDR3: TGTGCCAGCAGACCTGGTCCCGCGATGAACACTGAAGCTTTCTTT. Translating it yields CASRPGPAMNTEAFF.

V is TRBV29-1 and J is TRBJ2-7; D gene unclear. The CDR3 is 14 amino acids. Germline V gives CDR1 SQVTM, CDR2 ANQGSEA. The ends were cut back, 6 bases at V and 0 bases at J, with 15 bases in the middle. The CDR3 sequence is CSVLLQRSSYEQYF. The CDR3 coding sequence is TGCAGCGTCCTGCTGCAGAGGAGCTCCTACGAGCAGTACTTC.

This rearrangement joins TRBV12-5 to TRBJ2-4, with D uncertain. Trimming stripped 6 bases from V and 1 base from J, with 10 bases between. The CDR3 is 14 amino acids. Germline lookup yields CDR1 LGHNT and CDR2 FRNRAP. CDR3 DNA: TGTGCTAGTGGGATCGGGCTGGCCAAAAACATTCAGTACTTC. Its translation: CASGIGLAKNIQYF.

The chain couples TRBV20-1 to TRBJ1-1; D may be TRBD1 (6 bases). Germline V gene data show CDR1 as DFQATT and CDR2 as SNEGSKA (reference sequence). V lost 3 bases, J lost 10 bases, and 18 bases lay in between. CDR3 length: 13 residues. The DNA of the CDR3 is TGCAGTGCTAGTGGGGGGGCGCATGACAGAGCTTTCTTT. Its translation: CSASGGAHDRAFF.

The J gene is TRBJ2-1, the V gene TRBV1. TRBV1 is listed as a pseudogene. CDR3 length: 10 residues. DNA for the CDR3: TGCACCAGCAGCCCAGAGAAGCAGTTCTTC. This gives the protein CTSSPEKQFF.

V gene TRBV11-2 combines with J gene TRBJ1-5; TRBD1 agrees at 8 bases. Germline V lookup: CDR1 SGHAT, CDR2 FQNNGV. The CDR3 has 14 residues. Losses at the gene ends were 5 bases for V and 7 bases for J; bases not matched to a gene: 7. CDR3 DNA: TGTGCCAGCAGCGTTGGGACAGGAGGCCAGCCCCAGCATTTT. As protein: CASSVGTGGQPQHF.

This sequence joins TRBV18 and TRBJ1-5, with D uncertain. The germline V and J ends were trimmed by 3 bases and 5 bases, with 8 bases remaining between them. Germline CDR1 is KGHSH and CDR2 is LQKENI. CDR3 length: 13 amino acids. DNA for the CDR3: TGTGCCAGCTCACCCGCCGGAGATCAGCCCCAGCATTTT. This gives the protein CASSPAGDQPQHF.

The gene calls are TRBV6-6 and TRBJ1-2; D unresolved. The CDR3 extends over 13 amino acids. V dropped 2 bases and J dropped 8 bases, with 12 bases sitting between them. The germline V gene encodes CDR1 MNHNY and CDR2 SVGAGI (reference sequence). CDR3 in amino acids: CASSYLAAFGYTF. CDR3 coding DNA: TGTGCCAGCAGTTACCTGGCCGCCTTCGGCTACACCTTC.